One and the same sample provided the 32 T cell receptor beta chains below, sequenced in a study of blood T cells in healthy people across ages. A second roughly 6 to 12 cycle PCR used barcoded and J-beta primers. One entry per CDR3 protein, called by TCRdb with MiXCR from the 5' RACE reads. Of 950,000 to 1,200,000 distinct CDR3 sequences detected, roughly two fifths appear once; the ten largest clones hold about an eighth. The sample taken for sequencing was blood. The source of these receptors is a man between 18 and 35 years old in good health.

V is TRBV30 and J is TRBJ2-1, with D possibly being TRBD1 (6 bases). Germline-derived CDR1 and CDR2 are GTSNPN and SVGIG (reference sequence). This CDR3 is 14 amino acids long. With 1 base removed from V and 7 bases from J, the gap between germline ends came to 14 bases. The CDR3 nucleotides read TGTGCCTGGAGTGGCGGACAGCATTCGAATGAGCAGTTCTTC. It is translated as CAWSGGQHSNEQFF.

Details on this clonotype: A read error may produce the germline difference seen at one junction end. The chain employs TRBV12-3 or TRBV12-4 and TRBJ1-2; D is perhaps TRBD1 (5 bases). This CDR3 has 12 amino acids. The CDR3 here is CASSQWDSGHTF. The CDR3 nucleotides are TGCGCCAGCAGTCAATGGGACTCTGGCCACACCTTC.

The rearrangement links TRBV28 to TRBJ2-1; TRBD2 agrees at 9 bases. The CDR3 runs to 15 residues. The trim removed 6 bases at V and 5 bases at J, leaving 8 bases unmatched. Germline V gives CDR1 MDHEN, CDR2 SYDVKM. Here the CDR3 reads CASSPGTSLDNEQFF. The CDR3 nucleotides read TGTGCCAGCAGCCCCGGGACTAGCTTAGACAATGAGCAGTTCTTC.

The chain carries TRBV9 and TRBJ2-2; possibly TRBD1 or TRBD2 for D (6 bases each). The germline V and J ends were trimmed by 4 bases and 5 bases, with 21 bases remaining between them. The CDR3 runs to 17 residues. Germline loops: CDR1 SGDLS, CDR2 YYNGEE. CDR3 DNA: TGTGCCAGCAGCTCACGCCGGGGGCTAGTCAGAACCGGGGAGCTGTTTTTT. Its protein is CASSSRRGLVRTGELFF. Looking up the rest from reference TRBV9 and TRBJ2-2 gives the full variable domain: DSGVTQTPKHLITATGQRVTLRCSPRSGDLSVYWYQQSLDQGLQFLIQYYNGEERAKGNILERFSAQQFPDLHSELNLSSLELGDSALYFCASSSRRGLVRTGELFFGEGSRLTVL.

The chain links TRBV11-2 to TRBJ1-1, with D perhaps TRBD1 (6 bases). Trimming removed 2 bases from V and 1 base from J, with 14 bases in between. The CDR3 sequence is 16 residues long. Germline assignment: CDR1 SGHAT and CDR2 FQNNGV. The CDR3 reads CASSLTPGTPNTEAFF. CDR3 bases: TGTGCCAGCAGCTTAACACCCGGGACACCGAACACTGAAGCTTTCTTT.

This clonotype turned up a few times. V gene TRBV12-3 or TRBV12-4 combines with J gene TRBJ2-7; 10 bases are shared with TRBD2. The tail of the sequence fits TRBJ2-5 better, so the J call may be wrong. The CDR3 has 18 amino acids. The CDR3 protein is CASRATAGGPLIRETQYF. In nucleotides, the CDR3 is TGTGCCAGCAGGGCGACAGCGGGGGGGCCTTTAATTCGAGAGACCCAGTACTTC.

This clonotype was seen more than once but under ten times. The chain employs TRBV9 and TRBJ1-2; tentative D call: TRBD1 (5 bases). The V gene lost 0 bases and the J gene lost 3 bases, with 9 bases spanning the gap. Germline V lookup: CDR1 SGDLS, CDR2 YYNGEE. The CDR3 totals 14 residues. The CDR3 DNA follows: TGTGCCAGCAGCGTAGAAGGGGACGACTATGGCTACACCTTC. This codes for CASSVEGDDYGYTF.

The V call is TRBV12-3 or TRBV12-4, the J call TRBJ2-1, with 7 bases matching TRBD2. The end of the DNA is better explained by TRBJ2-7, so the J call may be wrong. CDR3 length: 16 amino acids. CDR3 sequence reads: CASSLTLAVSYNEQYF. CDR3 DNA: TGTGCCAGCAGCCTGACCCTAGCGGTCTCCTACAATGAGCAGTACTTC.

The genes are TRBV10-3 and TRBJ1-5; 9 bases are shared with TRBD1. This CDR3 contains 14 residues. With V trimmed by 5 bases and J by 4 bases, 3 bases remained unmatched. Germline V lookup: CDR1 ENHRY, CDR2 SYGVKD. CDR3 residues: CAISTGGSNQPQHF. As DNA, the CDR3 is TGTGCCATCAGTACAGGGGGCTCAAATCAGCCCCAGCATTTT.

V gene TRBV12-3 or TRBV12-4 combines with J gene TRBJ2-1; TRBD2 aligns across 10 bases. The CDR3 is 15 amino acids. Losses at the gene ends were 3 bases for V and 7 bases for J; bases not matched to a gene: 6. CDR3 coding DNA: TGTGCCAGCAGTTTTTCTCTAGCGGGGGAGAATGAGCAGTTCTTC. Amino acids: CASSFSLAGENEQFF.

CDR3 region: CASSSRQYSNQPQHF. DNA of the CDR3: TGCGCCAGCAGCTCCCGACAGTATAGCAATCAGCCCCAGCATTTT. V usage is TRBV4-1 and J usage is TRBJ1-5; weak D call: TRBD1 (5 bases). The CDR3 covers 15 residues. Germline V CDR1 and CDR2: MGHRA, YSYEKL. Trimming removed 5 bases from V and 0 bases from J, with 11 bases in between.

The chain carries TRBV7-6 and TRBJ1-2; D is uncertain. The CDR3 extends over 15 amino acids. Germline V gene data show CDR1 as SGHVS and CDR2 as FNYEAQ. Trimming pared 5 bases from V and 4 bases from J, leaving 17 bases between. CDR3 nucleotide sequence: TGTGCCAGCAGCGTCCAGGATGATCCTCCCTATGGCTACACCTTC. It is translated as CASSVQDDPPYGYTF.

The chain recombines TRBV12-3 or TRBV12-4 with TRBJ2-7; D perhaps matches TRBD1 (5 bases). This CDR3 has 13 amino acids. V lost 3 bases and J 6 bases, leaving 12 bases between the germline ends. The chain's CDR3 is CASSFDSPLEQYF. CDR3 nucleotide sequence: TGTGCCAGCAGTTTTGACAGCCCTCTCGAGCAGTACTTC.

This clonotype was counted ten times or more. The chain links TRBV7-2 to TRBJ1-5; D is unclear. V lost 5 bases and J lost 3, with 8 bases in between. The CDR3 length is 13 residues. CDR1 is SGHTA, CDR2 FQGNSA, per germline. The CDR3 sequence is CASSLDYNQPQHF. The CDR3 DNA sequence: TGTGCCAGCAGCCTGGACTACAATCAGCCCCAGCATTTT.

This clonotype occurred a few times. V usage is TRBV20-1 and J usage is TRBJ2-7; 9 nucleotides align to TRBD1. Trimming cost V 0 bases and J 7 bases; bases outside gene matches: 10. CDR1 DFQATT and CDR2 SNEGSKA come from the germline V gene (reference sequence). CDR3 size: 15 residues. The CDR3 DNA sequence: TGCAGTGCTAGAGATCATCAGGACAGGGGTCGGGAGCAGTACTTC. Amino acid sequence: CSARDHQDRGREQYF.

In its sample, this clonotype was seen a few times. CDR3 nucleotides: TGTGCCAGCAGTTTATCAGACGGACCCTACGAGCAGTACTTC. Residues: CASSLSDGPYEQYF. The V gene is TRBV27, the J gene TRBJ2-7; no definite D call. The CDR3 loop spans 14 amino acids. Trimming removed 0 bases at V and 2 bases at J, with 8 bases between. Germline V gene sequence: CDR1 MNHEY, CDR2 SMNVEV (reference sequence).

This clonotype was seen a handful of times. This chain connects TRBV4-1 to TRBJ1-4; no firm D call. This CDR3 is 13 amino acids long. V was trimmed by 4 bases and J by 8 bases, leaving 11 bases between them. CDR1 and CDR2 from the germline V gene are MGHRA and YSYEKL. This CDR3 reads CASSPSTSEKLFF. The CDR3 DNA follows: TGCGCCAGCAGCCCAAGCACGTCCGAAAAACTGTTTTTT.

The chain recombines TRBV24-1 with TRBJ2-3; D is perhaps TRBD1 or TRBD2 (5 bases each). CDR3 length equals 11 residues. V shed 9 bases and J shed 2 bases, with 5 bases lying between them. The germline CDR1 and CDR2 sequences are KGHDR and SFDVKD. This chain's CDR3 is CATGTTDTQYF. The CDR3 bases are TGTGCCACCGGGACCACAGATACGCAGTATTTT.

This chain connects TRBV24-1 to TRBJ1-2; D possibly corresponds to TRBD1 (5 bases). Looked up from germline, CDR1 is KGHDR and CDR2 is SFDVKD. The V end was cut by 2 bases, the J end by 4 bases, with 19 bases between. The CDR3 contains 17 residues. CDR3 loop: CATSDSHFLQGPYGYTF. CDR3 DNA sequence: TGTGCCACCAGTGATTCCCATTTCCTGCAGGGACCCTATGGCTACACCTTC.

The chain uses TRBV6-6 and TRBJ2-1; 9 bases match TRBD2. Germline V gene lookup returns CDR1 MNHNY and CDR2 SVGAGI (reference sequence). The CDR3 totals 14 residues. V was clipped by 10 bases and J by 7 bases; unmatched bases: 11. CDR3 nucleotide sequence: TGTGCCACCAAAACTGCGGGGGGGCGTAATGAGCAGTTCTTC. This sequence encodes CATKTAGGRNEQFF.

This clonotype was found a few times. Compared with germline, one end of the junction differs, possibly owing to a read error. This chain connects TRBV7-7 to TRBJ2-3; D is unclear. This CDR3 has 15 residues. CDR1 is SSHAT, CDR2 FNYEAQ, per germline (reference sequence). CDR3 DNA sequence: TGTGCTAGCAGCTTTGGGGTTGGTCGCACAGATACGCAGTATTTT. Protein: CASSFGVGRTDTQYF. Supplemented by reference TRBV7-7 and TRBJ2-3, the full variable domain reads GAGVSQSPRYKVTKRGQDVTLRCDPISSHATLYWYQQALGQGPEFLTYFNYEAQPDKSGLPSDRFSAERPEGSISTLTIQRTEQRDSAMYRCASSFGVGRTDTQYFGPGTRLTVL.

This clonotype was picked up a small number of times. The chain carries TRBV5-1 and TRBJ2-5; D gene uncertain. Trimming removed 0 bases at V and 5 bases at J, with 14 bases between. This CDR3 region has 15 residues. Germline CDR1 is SGHRS and CDR2 is YFSETQ. The CDR3 nucleotides read TGCGCCAGCAGCTTGGAAAAGGCCCTCCAGGAGACCCAGTACTTC. Residues: CASSLEKALQETQYF.

This clonotype was counted a few times. The chain carries TRBV7-9 and TRBJ2-1, with 10 bases fitting TRBD2. Germline V gene data show CDR1 as SEHNR and CDR2 as FQNEAQ (reference sequence). V trimming: 5 bases; J trimming: 3 bases; junction bases outside the gene matches: 13. The CDR3 is made up of 18 amino acids. CDR3 amino acids: CASSQAGGRIGGYNEQFF. Written as DNA, the CDR3 is TGTGCCAGCAGCCAAGCGGGGGGGCGGATCGGGGGCTACAATGAGCAGTTCTTC.

This clonotype was seen just once. The V and J genes are TRBV7-9 and TRBJ2-1; D call uncertain. Germline assignment: CDR1 SEHNR and CDR2 FQNEAQ (reference sequence). The ends were cut back, 6 bases at V and 9 bases at J, with 15 bases in the middle. CDR3 length: 13 amino acids. The CDR3 spells CASRAIMGSEQFF. Here the CDR3 DNA reads TGTGCCAGCAGGGCTATTATGGGGTCTGAGCAGTTCTTC.

This chain links TRBV5-1 with TRBJ2-3; no definite D call. This CDR3 spans 14 amino acids. Per the germline V gene, CDR1 is SGHRS and CDR2 is YFSETQ. Trimming left V 2 bases short and J 3 bases short, with 10 bases between. The DNA for the CDR3 is TGCGCCAGCAGCTTAACGGCGTTTACAGATACGCAGTATTTT. Residues: CASSLTAFTDTQYF.

This rearrangement joins TRBV6-6 to TRBJ2-3; either TRBD1 or TRBD2 may fit D (6 bases each). V shed 8 bases and J shed 8 bases, with 17 bases lying between them. This CDR3 is 13 amino acids long. Looked up from germline, CDR1 is MNHNY and CDR2 is SVGAGI (reference sequence). CDR3 amino acids: CASSPTGAATQYF. The CDR3 DNA reads TGTGCCAGCTCCCCAACGGGGGCGGCTACGCAGTATTTT.

The genes are TRBV5-1 and TRBJ2-7; D not certain. This CDR3 has 13 residues. V was pared by 3 bases and J by 2 bases, with 9 bases between. CDR1 is SGHRS, CDR2 YFSETQ, per germline. This CDR3 is CASSWGDTYEQYF. The CDR3 nucleotides are TGCGCCAGCAGCTGGGGTGACACCTACGAGCAGTACTTC.

This clonotype was recorded many times. V gene TRBV4-3 combines with J gene TRBJ2-1; D may be TRBD2 (5 bases). CDR1 LGHNA and CDR2 YSLEER come from the germline V gene. This CDR3 is built from 13 residues. The germline V and J ends were trimmed by 3 bases and 9 bases, with 12 bases remaining between them. CDR3 nucleotide sequence: TGCGCCAGCAGCCACTCTACTAGTGGTGAGCAGTTCTTC. Its protein product is CASSHSTSGEQFF.

This clonotype was picked up a small number of times. V and J are TRBV6-5 and TRBJ2-1, with D uncertain. CDR1 and CDR2 (germline): MNHEY, SVGAGI. This CDR3 region has 11 residues. The V end was cut by 5 bases, the J end by 8 bases, with 7 bases between. The CDR3 nucleotides are TGTGCCAGCAGTAAACTACATGAGCAGTTCTTC. Its translation: CASSKLHEQFF.

This clonotype was observed a handful of times. The rearrangement joins TRBV25-1 to TRBJ2-2; TRBD2 aligns across 10 bases. The V gene's germline CDR1 is MGHDK and CDR2 SYGVNS. The CDR3 is 15 amino acids. Trimming took 4 bases from V and 6 from J; bases not matched to a gene: 5. CDR3 coding DNA: TGTGCCAGCAGTGCCGGGACTAGCGTTTCCGGGGAGCTGTTTTTT. This sequence encodes CASSAGTSVSGELFF.

This clonotype was counted between two and nine times. The chain has TRBV20-1 and TRBJ2-3; D may be TRBD2 (5 bases). The germline gives CDR1 DFQATT, CDR2 SNEGSKA (reference sequence). The CDR3 contains 13 residues. CDR3 amino acids: CSGDGLASDTQYF. DNA for the CDR3: TGCAGCGGGGATGGGCTAGCTTCAGATACGCAGTATTTT.

The CDR3 here is CSATGLAGGLNQETQYF. The CDR3 coding sequence is TGCAGTGCAACCGGACTAGCGGGGGGCCTTAACCAAGAGACCCAGTACTTC. The chain employs TRBV20-1 and TRBJ2-7; 14 bases agree with TRBD2. The assigned J gene may be wrong: the sequence end matches TRBJ2-5 better. Germline lookup yields CDR1 DFQATT and CDR2 SNEGSKA (reference sequence). The CDR3 contains 17 residues.